This TCR beta chain was observed in a study of blood T cell repertoires in COVID-19. Background on the study: There were acute and convalescent COVID-19 samples, and they came from the United States, Italy and Spain. Nucleic acid was either cDNA or gDNA, and it came from T cells, B-cell-depleted T cells, or PBMCs.

In the authors' workflow: How many nucleated cells were present was estimated from reference gene primer amplification. TCRdb's table, derived via immunoSEQ multiplex PCR, lists solely in-frame clones and lacks some. Clonal size and the V and J genes are those of that table, whereas D and trimming came from the DNA. The sample carries some 96,000 clones, approximately 90% recorded once. The sequencing input was peripheral blood. This sequence originates from a man in his fifties or sixties with acute or convalescent COVID-19.

The CDR3: CSAGTFLDGYTF. The CDR3 DNA follows: TGCAGCGCTGGGACTTTCCTGGATGGCTACACCTTC. The chain recombines TRBV29-1 with TRBJ1-2, with D possibly being TRBD1 (5 bases). Trimming left V 7 bases short and J 6 bases short, with 15 bases between. The CDR3 extends over 12 amino acids. CDR1 is SQVTM, CDR2 ANQGSEA, per germline.